The rows below give T cell receptor beta chains drawn from one sample of a study of T cell repertoires in cytomegalovirus infection. TCRdb re-analysed the reads in MiXCR, keeping a single row per CDR3 protein. The repertoire holds 310,000 or so distinct CDR3 sequences, roughly a sixth seen once, with 9.5% to 15% in the top ten. Material: PBMCs. Receptors were obtained from a human donor in good health (CMV status not recorded). Some clones in this sample may be carry-over from other donors' samples. CDR3s include the opening cysteine and the closing phenylalanine or tryptophan. A D gene is named only where the DNA matches it firmly. Not all rows give a size; the values are once, few, many and, for expanded clones, a class.

v_gene	j_gene	d_gene	abundance	CDR3aa	CDR3nt
TRBV9	TRBJ2-3	-	-	CASSEGDSTDTQYF	TGTGCCAGCAGCGAGGGGGATAGCACAGATACGCAGTATTTT
TRBV6-5	TRBJ1-5	-	-	CASSRTADSNQPQHF	TGTGCCAGCAGTCGGACAGCCGATAGCAATCAGCCCCAGCATTTT
TRBV6-1	TRBJ2-4	-	few	CASSYSRDRGSIQYF	TGTGCCAGCAGTTATTCCAGGGACCGAGGGTCGATTCAGTACTTC
TRBV29-1	TRBJ1-1	-	-	CSGKTTQTNTEAFF	TGCAGCGGGAAGACAACGCAGACGAACACTGAAGCTTTCTTT
TRBV7-2	TRBJ2-3	TRBD2	many	CASSLAGRATDTQYF	TGTGCCAGCAGCCTAGCGGGCCGAGCCACAGATACGCAGTATTTT
TRBV3-1	TRBJ2-1	TRBD2	few	CASSQGLAGGLSSYNEQFF	TGTGCCAGCAGCCAAGGACTAGCGGGGGGGCTTTCCTCCTACAATGAGCAGTTCTTC
TRBV11-2	TRBJ2-2	-	-	CASSLGWRRTGELFF	TGTGCCAGCAGCTTAGGTTGGCGGCGAACCGGGGAGCTGTTTTTT
TRBV5-6	TRBJ2-1	TRBD1	-	CASSSTRRDRVNEQFF	TGTGCCAGCAGCTCTACACGGCGGGACAGGGTAAATGAGCAGTTCTTC
TRBV6-2/TRBV6-3	TRBJ2-3	-	few	CASGSKALGDTQYF	TGTGCCAGTGGCTCGAAGGCTCTCGGAGATACGCAGTATTTT
TRBV7-2	TRBJ1-4	-	many	CASSLQTPGKLFF	TGTGCCAGCAGCTTACAAACCCCCGGGAAACTGTTTTTT
TRBV9	TRBJ2-3	-	few	CASSVGVATSRADTQYF	TGTGCCAGCAGCGTAGGCGTTGCGACTAGTAGGGCAGATACGCAGTATTTT
TRBV20-1	TRBJ2-3	-	many	CSAFIGLMSTDTQYF	TGCAGTGCCTTCATAGGACTAATGAGCACAGATACGCAGTATTTT
TRBV12-3/TRBV12-4	TRBJ1-4	-	many	CASSLVYLEEKLFF	TGTGCCAGCAGTTTAGTCTATCTGGAGGAAAAACTGTTTTTT
TRBV25-1	TRBJ1-2	-	few	CASSHLQDAGYGYTF	TGTGCCAGCAGCCACCTACAGGACGCGGGTTATGGCTACACCTTC
TRBV28	TRBJ2-6	-	many	CASSKTSSSSGANVLTF	TGTGCCAGCAGTAAGACTTCATCTTCTTCTGGGGCCAACGTCCTGACTTTC
TRBV7-7	TRBJ1-5	-	few	CASSLSSGQPQHF	TGTGCTAGCAGCTTGTCAAGTGGTCAGCCCCAGCATTTT
TRBV6-2/TRBV6-3	TRBJ1-1	-	-	CASREGDTEAFF	TGTGCCTCCCGCGAGGGGGACACTGAAGCTTTCTTT
TRBV5-5	TRBJ1-6	-	-	CASSSVRDSPLHF	TGTGCCAGCAGCTCGGTACGGGATTCACCCCTCCACTTT
TRBV7-9	TRBJ1-2	-	many	CASSSWTVDGYTF	TGTGCCAGCAGCTCGTGGACCGTCGATGGCTACACCTTC
TRBV11-2	TRBJ2-1	-	few	CASRPLRGGAYNEQFF	TGTGCCAGCAGACCCCTCCGAGGCGGCGCCTACAATGAGCAGTTCTTC
TRBV7-3	TRBJ2-1	TRBD2	many	CASSPTSGTYNEQFF	TGTGCCAGCAGCCCGACTAGCGGGACCTACAATGAGCAGTTCTTC
TRBV2	TRBJ1-5	-	-	CASSGEGRQPQHF	TGTGCCAGCAGTGGGGAGGGAAGGCAGCCCCAGCATTTT
TRBV6-5	TRBJ1-6	-	few	CASSRYWGEGRVENSPLHF	TGTGCCAGCAGTCGATATTGGGGGGAAGGCAGGGTAGAAAATTCACCCCTCCACTTT
TRBV12-3/TRBV12-4	TRBJ2-7	-	-	CASSFGGISYEQYF	TGTGCCAGCAGCTTTGGGGGTATTTCCTACGAGCAGTACTTC
TRBV7-2	TRBJ2-7	-	many	CASSRSPASHYEQYF	TGTGCCAGCAGCCGTAGCCCAGCCAGCCACTACGAGCAGTACTTC
TRBV7-8	TRBJ2-2	-	many	CASSLVFRGANTGELFF	TGTGCCAGCAGCTTAGTTTTTAGGGGTGCGAACACCGGGGAGCTGTTTTTT
TRBV18	TRBJ1-1	-	-	CASSQETRDTEAFF	TGTGCCAGCTCACAAGAAACCAGGGACACTGAAGCTTTCTTT
TRBV7-9	TRBJ2-1	TRBD1	many	CASSLEGGQTSDEQFF	TGTGCCAGCAGCTTAGAAGGGGGACAGACCTCAGATGAGCAGTTCTTC
TRBV7-9	TRBJ1-1	-	many	CASSFFAGLNTEAFF	TGTGCCAGCAGCTTTTTTGCAGGGTTGAACACTGAAGCTTTCTTT
TRBV7-2	TRBJ1-5	-	many	CASSVGLPGNQPQHF	TGTGCCAGCAGCGTGGGACTTCCTGGCAATCAGCCCCAGCATTTT
TRBV12-5	TRBJ1-2	TRBD1	-	CASGLFGQGASGYTF	TGTGCTAGTGGTTTGTTTGGACAGGGGGCCTCTGGCTACACCTTC
TRBV20-1	TRBJ2-2	-	few	CSAPGETQPGTGELFF	TGCAGTGCCCCAGGCGAGACCCAGCCGGGCACCGGGGAGCTGTTTTTT
TRBV28	TRBJ2-1	-	few	CASSLLQGGSYNEQFF	TGTGCCAGCAGTTTATTACAGGGTGGCTCCTACAATGAGCAGTTCTTC
TRBV5-1	TRBJ1-2	TRBD1	few	CASSWDGQGGDGYTF	TGCGCCAGCAGCTGGGACGGACAGGGTGGGGATGGCTACACCTTC
TRBV18	TRBJ2-7	-	-	CAPRPPETGDYEQYF	TGTGCCCCAAGACCACCCGAGACGGGGGACTACGAGCAGTACTTC
TRBV4-3	TRBJ1-1	TRBD1	few	CASSRGRPGTGLLAEAFF	TGCGCCAGCAGCCGAGGGAGGCCTGGGACAGGGCTTCTCGCTGAAGCTTTCTTT
TRBV19	TRBJ1-2	-	-	CASSMDTTYGYTF	TGTGCCAGTAGTATGGACACAACCTATGGCTACACCTTC
TRBV7-9	TRBJ2-7	-	-	CASSRDHSYEQYF	TGTGCCAGCAGCCGGGACCACTCCTACGAGCAGTACTTC
TRBV11-2	TRBJ2-1	-	-	CASLGGPDYNEQFF	TGTGCCAGCTTAGGGGGGCCCGATTACAATGAGCAGTTCTTC
TRBV4-2	TRBJ1-1	TRBD1	many	CASSQPGGHTEAFF	TGTGCCAGCAGCCAACCAGGGGGTCACACTGAAGCTTTCTTT
TRBV28	TRBJ2-1	TRBD2	-	CASHNSGGAHNEQFF	TGTGCCAGCCATAATAGCGGGGGAGCTCACAATGAGCAGTTCTTC
TRBV25-1	TRBJ2-3	-	-	CASRPPQLLDTQYF	TGTGCCAGCAGGCCACCCCAGCTCTTGGATACGCAGTATTTT
TRBV6-1	TRBJ2-7	TRBD1	many	CASRGTGRGGGYEQYF	TGTGCCAGCCGCGGGACAGGGCGCGGAGGAGGATACGAGCAGTACTTC
TRBV11-2	TRBJ2-7	TRBD1	-	CASSLEGDRVYEQYF	TGTGCCAGCAGCTTAGAAGGGGACAGGGTCTACGAGCAGTACTTC
TRBV7-9	TRBJ1-1	-	-	CASSWTGATEAFF	TGTGCCAGCAGCTGGACGGGGGCCACTGAAGCTTTCTTT
TRBV7-2	TRBJ1-5	-	many	CASSSGINQPQHF	TGTGCCAGCAGCTCCGGGATCAATCAGCCCCAGCATTTT
TRBV19	TRBJ2-7	-	-	CASSPLGSSYEQYF	TGTGCCAGTAGCCCTCTAGGGAGCTCCTACGAGCAGTACTTC
TRBV20-1	TRBJ1-1	TRBD1	many	CSARETGGGTEAFF	TGCAGTGCTAGAGAAACAGGGGGAGGGACTGAAGCTTTCTTT
TRBV2	TRBJ2-7	-	-	CASSEAHLYEQYF	TGTGCCAGCAGTGAAGCCCACTTGTACGAGCAGTACTTC
TRBV2	TRBJ2-1	-	-	CASSEGAIEQFF	TGTGCCAGCAGTGAGGGAGCTATTGAGCAGTTCTTC
TRBV6-1	TRBJ2-1	TRBD1	-	CASSRQGGDNEQFF	TGTGCCAGCAGCCGACAGGGGGGAGACAATGAGCAGTTCTTC
TRBV7-2	TRBJ1-1	-	many	CASSRGRNTEAFF	TGTGCCAGCAGCCGGGGCAGGAACACTGAAGCTTTCTTT
TRBV6-1	TRBJ2-5	-	-	CASSEGQWGQKTQYF	TGTGCCAGCAGTGAAGGACAGTGGGGCCAAAAGACCCAGTACTTC